The clone carrying this T cell receptor beta chain was recorded a few times. The repertoire was sequenced with immunoSEQ multiplex PCR; TCRdb's copy has only in-frame clones and lacks some. The data contain around 62,000 clones, 88% of them singletons. The entry originates in a study of blood T cell repertoires in COVID-19. The wider study: Sources were T cells, B-cell-depleted T cells, or PBMCs; the material itself was cDNA or gDNA.

Germline V gene sequence: CDR1 SGHAT, CDR2 FQNNGV. Trimming removed 4 bases from V and 4 bases from J; junction bases left unmatched: 3. The CDR3 covers 13 residues. Those enrolled, adults aged roughly 18 to 95 years, came from 20 to 25 US areas. Grouping used clinical history reported by participants in a survey and questionnaire. All recovered Cohort 3 donors got two negative PCRs, got clearance, or saw symptom resolution. This chain joins TRBV11-2 and TRBJ1-2; 7 bases are a match to TRBD1. This clonotype was sampled from a woman in her thirties or forties who had recovered from COVID-19. The material sequenced was PBMCs or T cells enriched from blood (not recorded which). CDR3 sequence reads: CASSWTGAYGYTF. Written as DNA, the CDR3 is TGTGCCAGCAGCTGGACAGGTGCCTATGGCTACACCTTC. Full variable domain (outside the CDR3, taken from reference TRBV11-2 and TRBJ1-2): EAGVAQSPRYKIIEKRQSVAFWCNPISGHATLYWYQQILGQGPKLLIQFQNNGVVDDSQLPKDRFSAERLKGVDSTLKIQPAKLEDSAVYLCASSWTGAYGYTFGSGTRLTVV.